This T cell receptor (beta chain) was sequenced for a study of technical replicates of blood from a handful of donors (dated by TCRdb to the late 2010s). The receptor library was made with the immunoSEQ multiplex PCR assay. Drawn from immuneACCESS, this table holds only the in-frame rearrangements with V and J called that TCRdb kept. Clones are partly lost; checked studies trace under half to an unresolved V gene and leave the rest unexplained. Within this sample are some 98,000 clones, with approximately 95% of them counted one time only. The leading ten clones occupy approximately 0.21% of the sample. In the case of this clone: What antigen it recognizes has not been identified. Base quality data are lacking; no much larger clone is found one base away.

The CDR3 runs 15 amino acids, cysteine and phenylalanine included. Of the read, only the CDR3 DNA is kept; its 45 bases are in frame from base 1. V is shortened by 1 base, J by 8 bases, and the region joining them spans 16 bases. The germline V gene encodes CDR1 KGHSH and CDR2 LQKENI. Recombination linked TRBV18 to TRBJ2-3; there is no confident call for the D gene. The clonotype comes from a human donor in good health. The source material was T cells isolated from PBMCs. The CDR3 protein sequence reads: CASSPRSASAGTQYF. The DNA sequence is TGTGCCAGCTCACCACGATCTGCGTCAGCAGGTACGCAGTATTTT. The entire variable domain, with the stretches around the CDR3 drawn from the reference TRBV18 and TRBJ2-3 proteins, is NAGVMQNPRHLVRRRGQEARLRCSPMKGHSHVYWYRQLPEEGLKFMVYLQKENIIDESGMPKERFSAEFPKEGPSILRIQQVVRGDSAAYFCASSPRSASAGTQYFGPGTRLTVL.